This T cell receptor beta chain was retrieved from a study of blood T cell repertoires in COVID-19 (dated by TCRdb to 2019 to 2021). The study in broad terms: Samples covering the acute and convalescent phases of COVID-19 were provided by collaborators in the United States, Italy and Spain. The material from the prospective study consisted of cDNA or gDNA derived from T cells, B-cell-depleted T cells, or PBMCs. The dataset comprised deeply sampled blood TCRbeta repertoires from subjects exposed to, actively infected with, or recovered from COVID-19. The repertoires were released in a freely available public database intended as a resource for research on the immune response to SARS-CoV-2. The samples were drawn from two sources: the first 160 participants of the ongoing ImmuneRACE study, and some 1,300 subjects contributed by 6 global collaborators. A de-identified subject ID, COVID-19 status, age in years and sex were almost always included in the sample metadata. Where available, HLA class I and class II types were taken from metadata supplied by the sample provider and were not determined by assay-based typing.

Here is what the overall study found, with its caveats: How much clinical and demographic metadata was included differed by source and by participant, and the metadata was provided uncurated.

From cysteine to phenylalanine, the CDR3 is 14 amino acids long. The kept DNA is CDR3 alone, 42 bases in frame from the first base. Trimming leaves V shorter by 6 bases and J shorter by 8 bases, with the junction holding 12 bases beyond the gene matches. The germline V gene specifies MGHDK as CDR1 and SYGVNS as CDR2. About this clone: Its antigen is not yet known. No base-level quality is on record; no much larger clone is a single base apart.

TCRbeta CDR3 regions were amplified from genomic DNA by means of the immunoSEQ Assay, a bias-controlled multiplex PCR. The authors' analysis ran thus. The number of nucleated cells in each sample was estimated from the amplification of reference gene primers within the assay. To quantify the absolute abundance of each unique TCRbeta CDR3 rearrangement, sequence reads were collapsed and filtered. For each sample, productive Simpson clonality was calculated as the square root of Simpson's diversity index across productive rearrangements. TCRdb took over this immuneACCESS table, retaining in-frame rearrangements with V and J assigned. Such tables are incomplete; in checked studies, under half of the missing clones stem from an unresolved V gene, and the remainder is unexplained. D and trimming come from the DNA, and the V and J calls and clone size come from that table. This sample comprises around 230,000 clones, approximately 78% of them detected only once. The top ten clonotypes cover about 9% of the sample.

Participants in the prospective study were enrolled through a virtual design, were aged roughly 18 to 100 years, and lived in under 25 United States geographic areas. In the prospective study, participants were assigned to cohorts based on the clinical history participants reported in a screening survey and a study questionnaire. Recovered participants in ImmuneRACE Cohort 3 were defined by two consecutive negative NP/OP PCR tests, clearance by a healthcare professional, or resolution of symptoms. Mobile phlebotomists in the prospective study collected whole blood, serum and a nasopharyngeal or oropharyngeal swab from every participant. Additional blood draws and questionnaires over an approximately two-month period could optionally be provided by prospective study participants. Prospective study blood samples were shipped either frozen or at room temperature before DNA extraction.

The receptor was isolated from a man aged 40-49 years who had recovered from COVID-19. The sequencing sample was made of PBMCs or T cells enriched from blood (not recorded which). The sequence is built from TRBV25-1 and TRBJ1-2; 7 nucleotides in the junction match TRBD1. The CDR3 protein: CASSPTTHRGGYTF. The sequenced DNA is TGTGCCAGCAGCCCCACTACTCACAGGGGAGGCTACACCTTC.